This T cell receptor (beta chain) was identified in a study of vaccination effects on CD4 cells after COVID-19. V lost 0 bases and J lost 2, with 4 bases in between. CDR3 length: 13 residues. Looked up from germline, CDR1 is MNHNS and CDR2 is SASEGT. Profiling relied on immunoSEQ multiplex PCR, and the TCRdb table lists in-frame clones only, not all of them. The profile shows about 41,000 clones, 65% to 80% of them singletons. Comments on this clone: Its target is unknown.

CD4+ T cells specific for antigen were expanded with viral peptide pools by the ViraFEST assay before sequencing. Following culture for around 10 days, CD4+ T cells were isolated. According to the study, vaccine recipients showed no prior SARS-CoV-2 infection and negative nucleocapsid antibodies. With roughly 9.1 ug/ml peptides and 7.5 to 10 IU/ml IL-2, some 2 million PBMC per well were cultured. V gene TRBV6-1 combines with J gene TRBJ1-1; no clear D. The starting material was CD4+ T cells from PBMCs cultured with HCoV-NL63 spike peptides, obtained before COVID-19 vaccination. The clonotype comes from a human donor who received a COVID-19 vaccine. CDR3 region: CASSEAFNTEAFF. As DNA, the CDR3 is TGTGCCAGCAGTGAAGCCTTCAACACTGAAGCTTTCTTT.